This T cell receptor (beta chain) emerged from a study of control samples from healthy donors and cancer patients. Germline lookup yields CDR1 SGHDT and CDR2 YYEEEE. CDR3 length: 14 residues. Trimming took 1 base from V and 7 from J, leaving 14 bases between them. The method was immunoSEQ multiplex PCR; TCRdb's version includes in-frame clones alone and lacks a portion of them. The sample holds tens of thousands of clones, 85% to 95% seen once. This clone appeared a single time. The sequence came from a young man in good health. The chain uses TRBV5-6 and TRBJ1-2; no reliable D call. Sequencing was carried out using blood. The CDR3, as DNA: TGTGCCAGCAGCTTGTATGGATCTGGTTCTGGCTACACCTTC. Encoded protein: CASSLYGSGSGYTF. Based on the CDR3 plus reference TRBV5-6 and TRBJ1-2, the full variable domain is DAGVTQSPTHLIKTRGQQVTLRCSPKSGHDTVSWYQQALGQGPQFIFQYYEEEERQRGNFPDRFSGHQFPNYSSELNVNALLLGDSALYLCASSLYGSGSGYTFGSGTRLTVV.